One sample yielded the 2 T cell receptor beta chains listed below, sequenced in a study of blood T cell repertoires in COVID-19. The method was immunoSEQ multiplex PCR; TCRdb's version includes in-frame clones alone and lacks a portion of them. The sample includes around 190,000 clones, roughly nine tenths seen only once; the top ten take 20% to 25%. Sequences were obtained from PBMCs or T cells enriched from blood (not recorded which). The receptors come from a woman between 40 and 55 years old in a cohort exposed to, infected with or recovered from COVID-19 (not recorded which).

The chain has TRBV7-9 and TRBJ2-3; no reliable D call. Trimming cost V 3 bases and J 2 bases, with 9 bases left between them. The length of the CDR3 is 14 residues. Germline CDR1 SEHNR, CDR2 FQNEAQ (reference sequence). The CDR3 nucleotides read TGTGCCAGCAGCTTGGCAGGTCACACAGATACGCAGTATTTT. This translates into CASSLAGHTDTQYF.

The genes are TRBV14 and TRBJ2-7; 7 bases match TRBD1. The V segment lost 4 bases and the J segment 3 bases; nucleotides outside the gene matches: 3. CDR1 and CDR2 from the germline V gene are SGHDN and FVKESK. The CDR3 is 13 amino acids. CDR3: CASSPDRVYEQYF. DNA of the CDR3: TGTGCCAGCAGCCCCGACAGGGTCTACGAGCAGTACTTC.